This T cell receptor (beta chain) was profiled in a study of T cell repertoires in cytomegalovirus infection. The CDR3 spans 14 residues. The V segment lost 6 bases and the J segment 13 bases; nucleotides outside the gene matches: 9. Germline V gene data show CDR1 as SGHTA and CDR2 as FQGNSA. To note about this clonotype: The antigen remains unidentified.

MiXCR, applied by TCRdb to the reads, yields one record per CDR3 protein. This repertoire shows around 230,000 distinct CDR3 sequences, around 35% found once; its top ten account for about 60%. This TCR derives from a human donor in good health (CMV status not recorded). Some clones in this sample may be carry-over from other donors' samples. Specimen: CD8+ T cells from cultured PBMCs, collected from culture after CMV antigen stimulation. V is TRBV7-2 and J is TRBJ1-6; the match to TRBD1 covers 10 bases. In DNA form, the CDR3 reads TGTGCCAGCAGACCGGGACAGGGGAGCAGTCCCCTCCACTTT. This codes for CASRPGQGSSPLHF.